These 23 T cell receptor beta chains were sequenced from one sample in a study of cytomegalovirus exposure and HLA in healthy donors. The PCR used 60 Vbeta and 13 Jbeta primers. The method was immunoSEQ multiplex PCR; TCRdb's version includes in-frame clones alone and lacks a portion of them. Of approximately 200,000 clones listed, 79% are singletons. The sample comprised PBMCs. These receptors came from a girl aged 10 to 17 in good health and CMV-seropositive.

The chain employs TRBV19 and TRBJ1-6; TRBD1 aligns across 8 bases. V was pared by 6 bases and J by 9 bases, with 10 bases of the junction left unmatched. The CDR3 consists of 15 residues. CDR1 LNHDA and CDR2 SQIVND come from the germline V gene (reference sequence). The CDR3 here is CASSAGQGATSPLHF. The DNA of the CDR3 is TGTGCCAGTAGCGCAGGACAGGGCGCTACTTCACCCCTCCACTTT.

Only a few counts were recorded for this clone. The chain joins TRBV7-7 to TRBJ2-1, with TRBD1 matching over 7 bases. J lost 3 bases, V lost 5 bases, and 7 bases had no gene match. Germline V gene lookup returns CDR1 SSHAT and CDR2 FNYEAQ (reference sequence). This CDR3 is built from 15 residues. CDR3 DNA sequence: TGTGCCAGCAGCCGCCTTGACAGGGACTACAATGAGCAGTTCTTC. It is translated as CASSRLDRDYNEQFF.

The rearrangement joins TRBV30 to TRBJ2-7; TRBD1 aligns across 8 bases. Germline V gene lookup returns CDR1 GTSNPN and CDR2 SVGIG (reference sequence). The CDR3 runs 14 residues. The trim removed 4 bases at V and 6 bases at J, leaving 11 bases unmatched. CDR3 residues: CAWKGGDRGFEQYF. The CDR3 DNA reads TGTGCCTGGAAGGGGGGAGACAGGGGTTTCGAGCAGTACTTC.

The chain links TRBV4-1 to TRBJ1-5; no clear D. This CDR3 comprises 15 residues. The V gene lost 4 bases and the J gene lost 5 bases, with 15 bases spanning the gap. Germline V gene sequence: CDR1 MGHRA, CDR2 YSYEKL. CDR3: CASSLQTPGYQPQHF. CDR3 nucleotide sequence: TGCGCCAGCAGCCTCCAAACCCCCGGGTATCAGCCCCAGCATTTT.

The genes are TRBV2 and TRBJ2-3; 7 bases line up with TRBD1. The CDR3 extends over 17 amino acids. V was pared by 5 bases and J by 3 bases, with 14 bases of the junction left unmatched. In germline, CDR1 is SNHLY, CDR2 FYNNEI. DNA of the CDR3: TGTGCCAGCAGTTCCAGACAGGGCAAGGGTGTTACAGATACGCAGTATTTT. Encoded protein: CASSSRQGKGVTDTQYF.

In its sample, this clone was seen a few times. V and J are TRBV7-2 and TRBJ1-2, with D possibly matching TRBD1 (5 bases). CDR1 and CDR2 (germline): SGHTA, FQGNSA. The length of the CDR3 is 15 residues. Trimming pared 1 base from V and 2 bases from J, leaving 11 bases between. The CDR3 sequence: CASSLDAGRNYGYTF. DNA of the CDR3: TGTGCCAGCAGCTTAGATGCAGGGAGGAACTATGGCTACACCTTC.

This chain uses TRBV27 with TRBJ1-5; D gene unclear. Germline V gene data show CDR1 as MNHEY and CDR2 as SMNVEV (reference sequence). The CDR3 is made up of 13 amino acids. Trimming took 5 bases from V and 7 from J, leaving 12 bases between them. As DNA, the CDR3 is TGTGCCAGCAGTCCCACTCCGGAGCAGCCCCAGCATTTT. As protein: CASSPTPEQPQHF.

Only a few counts were recorded for this clone. The chain carries TRBV27 and TRBJ1-2; D might be TRBD1 (6 bases). Germline V CDR1 and CDR2: MNHEY, SMNVEV (reference sequence). Trimming took off 8 bases at V and 8 bases at J, with 18 bases between the two ends. This CDR3 has 13 residues. The CDR3 reads CASQPRGAWGYTF. CDR3 sequence (DNA): TGTGCCAGCCAACCCCGGGGGGCTTGGGGCTACACCTTC.

The genes are TRBV19 and TRBJ2-7, with 7 bases identical to TRBD2. V lost 5 bases, J lost 3 bases, and 7 bases stayed unmatched. Germline assignment: CDR1 LNHDA and CDR2 SQIVND (reference sequence). The CDR3 runs 14 residues. CDR3 sequence (DNA): TGTGCCAGTAGTGGGGGGGACGACTACTACGAGCAGTACTTC. This sequence encodes CASSGGDDYYEQYF.

The genes are TRBV5-8 and TRBJ2-5, with D maybe TRBD2 (5 bases). Between the trimmed V and J ends, which lost 3 bases and 7 bases, there was a span of 13 bases. The CDR3 has 13 residues. Germline CDR1 is SGHTS and CDR2 is YDEGEE. The CDR3 DNA reads TGTGCCAGCAGCTCCGACTACCGGCGGACCCAGTACTTC. It specifies CASSSDYRRTQYF.

In its sample, this clone was seen once. The chain joins TRBV6-1 to TRBJ2-7, with 11 bases matching TRBD2. CDR3 length: 15 amino acids. J was trimmed by 3 bases and V by 6 bases; bases with no gene match: 7. Germline-derived CDR1 and CDR2 are MNHNS and SASEGT. The CDR3 DNA reads TGTGCCAGCAGAGTCCACGGGACTAGCGGCTACGAGCAGTACTTC. It encodes CASRVHGTSGYEQYF.

This CDR3 is CASSKEGANEQYF. For the CDR3, the DNA is TGTGCCAGCAGCAAAGAGGGGGCCAACGAGCAGTACTTC. The chain employs TRBV21-1 and TRBJ2-7; TRBD1, the table's D call, was not compared with the DNA. TRBV21-1 is a documented pseudogene. This CDR3 has 13 amino acids.

This sequence joins TRBV4-1 and TRBJ1-4; D remains ambiguous. Germline CDR1 is MGHRA and CDR2 is YSYEKL. The ends were cut back, 5 bases at V and 7 bases at J, with 11 bases in the middle. This CDR3 has 13 amino acids. The CDR3 DNA sequence: TGCGCCAGCAGCATAACTCGGGGTGAAAAACTGTTTTTT. Its translation is CASSITRGEKLFF.

This chain joins TRBV4-3 and TRBJ2-7, with D hard to call. The germline CDR1 and CDR2 sequences are LGHNA and YSLEER. The CDR3 runs to 13 residues. V was shortened by 0 bases and J by 2 bases, with 5 bases between the two germline ends. The DNA of the CDR3 is TGCGCCAGCAGCCAAGATACTGCCTACGAGCAGTACTTC. Protein: CASSQDTAYEQYF.

CDR3 DNA sequence: TGCGCTATAGAACTAGGGTCGGACGAGCAGTACTTC. The encoded protein is CAIELGSDEQYF. V usage is TRBV29-1 and J usage is TRBJ2-7; D is possibly TRBD2 (5 bases). CDR1 is SQVTM, CDR2 ANQGSEA, per germline. This CDR3 is built from 12 residues.

The CDR3 DNA reads as TGTGCCAGCAGCACTGCCCAGGGTACTCAGCCCCAGCATTTT. As protein: CASSTAQGTQPQHF. The J gene is TRBJ1-5, the V gene TRBV6-6; D might be TRBD1 (5 bases). Germline assignment: CDR1 MNHNY and CDR2 SVGAGI (reference sequence). Trimming pared 6 bases from V and 6 bases from J, leaving 15 bases between. CDR3 length equals 14 residues.

V is TRBV6-1 and J is TRBJ1-1; D unresolved. Germline CDR1 is MNHNS and CDR2 is SASEGT. The CDR3 spans 14 residues. V lost 7 bases to trimming and J lost 3 bases, with 15 bases between them. The CDR3 coding sequence is TGTGCCAGCAAGAACAGTGGTCTGTACACTGAAGCTTTCTTT. Translated: CASKNSGLYTEAFF.

The chain employs TRBV7-8 and TRBJ1-2; D is unresolved. The V gene lost 5 bases and the J gene lost 6 bases, with 19 bases spanning the gap. The CDR3 is 15 amino acids. Germline CDR1 is SGHVS and CDR2 is FQNEAQ. Here the CDR3 reads CASSPLASITHGYTF. CDR3 in DNA: TGTGCCAGCAGCCCTCTTGCGTCTATCACCCATGGCTACACCTTC. The full variable domain, rest sourced from reference TRBV7-8 and TRBJ1-2, is GAGVSQSPRYKVAKRGQDVALRCDPISGHVSLFWYQQALGQGPEFLTYFQNEAQLDKSGLPSDRFFAERPEGSVSTLKIQRTQQEDSAVYLCASSPLASITHGYTFGSGTRLTVV.

This chain uses TRBV5-6 with TRBJ1-5, with a possible D match to TRBD1 (5 bases). In germline, CDR1 is SGHDT, CDR2 YYEEEE. The V end lost 0 bases, the J end lost 7 bases, and 14 bases lay between the germline ends. The CDR3 runs 15 residues. CDR3 nucleotides: TGTGCCAGCAGCTTGGGCGGGGTGGGGGGACAGCCCCAGCATTTT. It translates to CASSLGGVGGQPQHF.

The chain has TRBV5-1 and TRBJ1-1; perhaps TRBD1 as D (5 bases). This CDR3 region has 14 residues. The germline CDR1 and CDR2 sequences are SGHRS and YFSETQ. V lost 4 bases and J 10 bases, leaving 20 bases between the germline ends. CDR3 residues: CASSPEGSWGVAFF. The CDR3 DNA sequence: TGCGCCAGCAGCCCGGAAGGGTCCTGGGGCGTAGCTTTCTTT.

The chain joins TRBV18 to TRBJ2-4; 8 bases line up with TRBD2. The CDR3 is 14 amino acids. The V gene's germline CDR1 is KGHSH and CDR2 LQKENI. Germline trimming cut 0 bases from V and 6 bases from J; bases unmatched to any gene: 1. This CDR3 reads CASSPPSGGNIQYF. The CDR3 region has the DNA TGTGCCAGCTCACCACCCAGCGGGGGAAACATTCAGTACTTC.

This sequence joins TRBV7-2 and TRBJ2-2, with TRBD2 as a possible D gene (6 bases). V shed 6 bases and J shed 1 base, with 9 bases lying between them. Germline CDR1 is SGHTA and CDR2 is FQGNSA. The CDR3 extends over 14 amino acids. The CDR3 is CASRAGLNTGELFF. CDR3 DNA: TGTGCCAGCAGAGCGGGTTTGAACACCGGGGAGCTGTTTTTT.

V usage is TRBV11-2 and J usage is TRBJ2-5, with 13 bases aligning to TRBD2. Germline lookup yields CDR1 SGHAT and CDR2 FQNNGV. J lost 5 bases, V lost 4 bases, and 10 bases had no gene match. CDR3 length: 17 residues. The CDR3 loop is CASSSTSGGAPGETQYF. CDR3 coding DNA: TGTGCCAGCAGCTCCACTAGCGGGGGGGCCCCCGGGGAGACCCAGTACTTC.